This T cell receptor beta chain was sequenced for a study of T-cell memory formation after mild COVID-19. Looking at the study overall: In these data, TCR clusters were largely donor specific.

For this clonotype: Its specificity is unknown.

Whole-study findings and limits: Confirmation was lacking for SARS-CoV-2 specificity of second-wave clones that peaked on day 37.

cDNA libraries for TCR alpha and TCR beta, carrying sample barcodes and UMIs, came from 5'RACE with constant-segment primers. TCRdb redid the calling of the 5' RACE reads with MiXCR, one entry per CDR3 protein. The sample lists 250,000 to 400,000 distinct CDR3 sequences, 13% to 15% occurring once. The source material was PBMCs or a T cell subset sorted from them (not recorded which). The TCR originated in a man younger than 30 who had mild COVID-19 (a few samples of this study predate the infection). Cell type and time point are not known.

Here the CDR3 reads CSVTLDLSNTEAFF. DNA of the CDR3: TGCAGCGTTACCCTGGACCTATCTAACACTGAAGCTTTCTTT. This sequence joins TRBV29-1 and TRBJ1-1, with D uncertain. Germline CDR1 SQVTM, CDR2 ANQGSEA. CDR3 length: 14 residues. Trimming cost V 5 bases and J 2 bases, with 15 bases left between them.